The 23 T cell receptor beta chains given below trace back to one sample, sequenced in a study of shared clonotypes between healthy human individuals. Sequenced by immunoSEQ multiplex PCR; TCRdb stores in-frame clones only, minus some. The sample gives over 850,000 clones, 75% to 85% of which show up once; under 0.8% is in the top ten. Sequenced input: memory CD4+ T cells from PBMCs. Subset specified: CD45RA-negative fraction. The receptors were sampled from a man aged 18 to 29 in good health. Some clones in this sample may be carry-over from other donors' samples.

The chain combines TRBV7-9 with TRBJ1-1; 8 bases are a match to TRBD1. The ends lost 5 bases at V and 6 bases at J; junction bases unmatched: 8. This CDR3 is 14 amino acids long. CDR1 and CDR2 from the germline V gene are SEHNR and FQNEAQ (reference sequence). CDR3 nucleotides: TGTGCCAGCAGCGGACAGGGCTTTGGTTCTGAAGCTTTCTTT. This sequence encodes CASSGQGFGSEAFF.

The chain couples TRBV6-4 to TRBJ1-5, with D uncertain. CDR1 MRHNA and CDR2 SNTAGT come from the germline V gene. Trimming left V 2 bases short and J 1 base short, with 6 bases between. The CDR3 contains 14 residues. CDR3 region: CASSDGPSNQPQHF. The CDR3 nucleotides are TGTGCCAGCAGTGACGGCCCCAGCAATCAGCCCCAGCATTTT.

The J gene is TRBJ2-7, the V gene TRBV5-8; D is uncertain. The V gene's germline CDR1 is SGHTS and CDR2 YDEGEE. The CDR3 length is 14 residues. With 0 bases removed from V and 3 bases from J, the gap between germline ends came to 10 bases. The DNA for the CDR3 is TGTGCCAGCAGCTTGGGGCAGACCTTCTACGAGCAGTACTTC. Translating it yields CASSLGQTFYEQYF.

The rearrangement uses TRBV5-1 and TRBJ2-1; a possible D gene is TRBD2 (5 bases). The CDR3 consists of 14 residues. CDR1 is SGHRS and CDR2 is YFSETQ in the germline V gene. Trimming took off 4 bases at V and 5 bases at J, with 13 bases between the two ends. CDR3 bases: TGCGCCAGCAGCGTCCCGCTAGCCCACAATGAGCAGTTCTTC. Translation: CASSVPLAHNEQFF.

The rearrangement links TRBV15 to TRBJ1-3, with a tentative D call TRBD1 (5 bases). The germline V gene has CDR1 LNHNV and CDR2 YYDKDF (reference sequence). The CDR3 has 15 residues. Trimming removed 0 bases from V and 5 bases from J, with 11 bases in between. Here the CDR3 DNA reads TGTGCCACCAGCAGAGATCTCCAGGGAAGAAACACCATATATTTT. Its protein is CATSRDLQGRNTIYF.

As for this clone: A much larger clone lies a single base off, so this may be a read error. Other DNA sequences within the sample encode an identical CDR3. The chain recombines TRBV6-6 with TRBJ1-2, with a weak D call TRBD1 (5 bases). Looked up from germline, CDR1 is MNHNY and CDR2 is SVGAGI (reference sequence). The V and J ends lost 4 bases and 3 bases respectively, with 15 bases between them. CDR3 length: 15 amino acids. The CDR3 nucleotides read TGTGCCAGCAGTTCAGACAGTCAGGGTGACTATGGCTACACCTTC. Translated, it gives CASSSDSQGDYGYTF.

V and J are TRBV18 and TRBJ2-7; TRBD2 matches at 14 bases. Germline assignment: CDR1 KGHSH and CDR2 LQKENI. The J segment lost 3 bases and the V segment lost 4 bases, leaving 5 bases of the junction unmatched. The length of the CDR3 is 16 residues. The CDR3 loop reads CASSQPGLAGVYEQYF. The DNA for the CDR3 is TGTGCCAGCTCACAACCGGGACTAGCGGGAGTCTACGAGCAGTACTTC.

The chain links TRBV5-1 to TRBJ2-4; D gene uncertain. The CDR3 length is 15 residues. V was clipped by 0 bases and J by 3 bases, with 10 bases between them. Germline lookup yields CDR1 SGHRS and CDR2 YFSETQ. The CDR3 DNA follows: TGCGCCAGCAGCTTGGGGGAAGGGTTCAAAAACATTCAGTACTTC. This codes for CASSLGEGFKNIQYF.

A remark on this clone: With a much larger clone just one base away, this may be a read error. The sample carries other DNA sequences with the same CDR3. The chain couples TRBV6-5 to TRBJ2-7; D possibly corresponds to TRBD1 (5 bases). The CDR3 consists of 12 residues. The germline V gene encodes CDR1 MNHEY and CDR2 SVGAGI. Trimming shortened V by 6 bases and J by 0 bases, and 6 bases separated the two germline ends. The CDR3 region has the DNA TGTGCCAGCAGAGGGGACTCCTACGAGCAGTACTTC. Its translation is CASRGDSYEQYF.

J is TRBJ1-4 and V is TRBV19; a possible D gene is TRBD1 (6 bases). The germline V gene has CDR1 LNHDA and CDR2 SQIVND (reference sequence). V was cut by 7 bases and J by 0 bases, with 15 bases left in between. CDR3 length equals 16 residues. CDR3 loop: CASKWPGVSTNEKLFF. The CDR3 DNA reads as TGTGCCAGTAAGTGGCCAGGGGTTTCAACTAATGAAAAACTGTTTTTT.

The chain joins TRBV10-2 to TRBJ2-1, with D maybe TRBD2 (5 bases). The CDR3 spans 14 residues. CDR1 and CDR2 from the germline V gene are WSHSY and SAAADI. Trimming shortened V by 8 bases and J by 0 bases, and 11 bases separated the two germline ends. The CDR3 nucleotides are TGCGCCAGCGTCCCTAGCCCCTCCTACAATGAGCAGTTCTTC. Amino acid sequence: CASVPSPSYNEQFF.

CDR3 DNA: TGTGCCAGCAGCTTATATGGCTATGGCTACACCTTC. This encodes CASSLYGYGYTF. The chain uses TRBV11-2 and TRBJ1-2; no definite D call. The CDR3 extends over 12 amino acids. In germline, CDR1 is SGHAT, CDR2 FQNNGV. Trimming shortened V by 2 bases and J by 4 bases, and 5 bases separated the two germline ends.

This clone has a count of ten or more. The chain joins TRBV4-1 to TRBJ2-1, with TRBD2 matching over 7 bases. With 2 bases clipped from V and 4 bases from J, the junction kept 8 bases outside the gene matches. The germline V gene has CDR1 MGHRA and CDR2 YSYEKL. This CDR3 is 16 amino acids long. For the CDR3, the DNA is TGCGCCAGCAGCCAACTCCGGGACTACTCTTACAATGAGCAGTTCTTC. This codes for CASSQLRDYSYNEQFF.

This chain links TRBV7-9 with TRBJ1-1; tentative D call: TRBD1 (5 bases). The CDR3 spans 14 residues. Trimming cost V 5 bases and J 0 bases, with 10 bases left between them. CDR1 and CDR2 (germline): SEHNR, FQNEAQ (reference sequence). The CDR3 nucleotides read TGTGCCAGCAGCGCGACGACAGTGAACACTGAAGCTTTCTTT. Protein product: CASSATTVNTEAFF.

The V gene is TRBV29-1, the J gene TRBJ1-4, with 7 bases aligning to TRBD1. The V segment lost 6 bases and the J segment 10 bases; nucleotides outside the gene matches: 8. The CDR3 spans 12 residues. Germline V lookup: CDR1 SQVTM, CDR2 ANQGSEA. The CDR3, as DNA: TGCAGCGTGTCGACAGGGAGCGGAAAACTGTTTTTT. It specifies CSVSTGSGKLFF.

This chain uses TRBV5-1 with TRBJ2-5; tentative D call: TRBD2 (6 bases). Trimming cost V 1 base and J 4 bases, with 14 bases left between them. CDR1 and CDR2 from the germline V gene are SGHRS and YFSETQ. This CDR3 region has 15 residues. The CDR3 DNA sequence: TGCGCCAGCAGCTTGAGAGAGGGAGCGGGAGAGACCCAGTACTTC. Its translation is CASSLREGAGETQYF.

The chain carries TRBV5-5 and TRBJ1-1; 7 bases are shared with TRBD1. CDR1 SGHKS and CDR2 YYEKEE come from the germline V gene (reference sequence). V shed 2 bases and J 6 bases; nucleotides not matched to a gene: 4. The CDR3 runs 13 residues. CDR3 residues: CASSLATGAEAFF. CDR3 nucleotides: TGTGCCAGCAGCTTAGCTACAGGGGCTGAAGCTTTCTTT.

The chain carries TRBV28 and TRBJ2-3; D tentatively fits TRBD1 or TRBD2 (5 bases each). The germline V gene has CDR1 MDHEN and CDR2 SYDVKM. V lost 6 bases and J lost 1, with 17 bases in between. The CDR3 spans 16 residues. CDR3 bases: TGTGCCAGCAGCCCTGTCGGGGTAGGGGGCACAGATACGCAGTATTTT. Amino acids: CASSPVGVGGTDTQYF.

The chain uses TRBV30 and TRBJ1-4; D call uncertain. There are 11 residues in the CDR3. The germline V gene has CDR1 GTSNPN and CDR2 SVGIG (reference sequence). V lost 3 bases, J lost 8 bases, and 7 bases lay in between. DNA of the CDR3: TGTGCCTGGAGCGACAAAGAAAAACTGTTTTTT. This encodes CAWSDKEKLFF.

This sequence joins TRBV6-1 and TRBJ2-2, with D perhaps TRBD2 (6 bases). CDR1 and CDR2 (germline): MNHNS, SASEGT. The CDR3 contains 14 residues. V was clipped by 10 bases and J by 1 base, with 13 bases between them. DNA of the CDR3: TGTGCCACCCCCTGGCGGGAGAACACCGGGGAGCTGTTTTTT. Translation gives CATPWRENTGELFF.

A single count supports this clone. The chain uses TRBV6-5 and TRBJ2-2; maybe TRBD1 (6 bases). The V gene's germline CDR1 is MNHEY and CDR2 SVGAGI. This CDR3 comprises 15 residues. Trimming left V 4 bases short and J 5 bases short, with 14 bases between. In DNA, the CDR3 is TGTGCCAGCAGTTTAACAGGGAGAACGACCGGGGAGCTGTTTTTT. This encodes CASSLTGRTTGELFF.

This rearrangement joins TRBV19 to TRBJ2-5; 10 bases are a match to TRBD2. Germline V gene data show CDR1 as LNHDA and CDR2 as SQIVND (reference sequence). Trimming removed 7 bases from V and 3 bases from J; junction bases left unmatched: 5. The CDR3 is 14 amino acids. This chain's CDR3 is CASKRTSGEETQYF. CDR3 in DNA: TGTGCCAGTAAACGGACTAGCGGTGAAGAGACCCAGTACTTC. Full variable domain (remainder filled in from reference TRBV19 and TRBJ2-5): DGGITQSPKYLFRKEGQNVTLSCEQNLNHDAMYWYRQDPGQGLRLIYYSQIVNDFQKGDIAEGYSVSREKKESFPLTVTSAQKNPTAFYLCASKRTSGEETQYFGPGTRLLVL.

J is TRBJ2-1 and V is TRBV5-1; 11 positions match TRBD2. J was trimmed by 2 bases and V by 7 bases; bases with no gene match: 8. The germline V gene encodes CDR1 SGHRS and CDR2 YFSETQ. The CDR3 has 16 amino acids. CDR3 sequence reads: CASSIAGGNPYNEQFF. The DNA for the CDR3 is TGCGCCAGCTCTATAGCGGGAGGGAACCCCTACAATGAGCAGTTCTTC.